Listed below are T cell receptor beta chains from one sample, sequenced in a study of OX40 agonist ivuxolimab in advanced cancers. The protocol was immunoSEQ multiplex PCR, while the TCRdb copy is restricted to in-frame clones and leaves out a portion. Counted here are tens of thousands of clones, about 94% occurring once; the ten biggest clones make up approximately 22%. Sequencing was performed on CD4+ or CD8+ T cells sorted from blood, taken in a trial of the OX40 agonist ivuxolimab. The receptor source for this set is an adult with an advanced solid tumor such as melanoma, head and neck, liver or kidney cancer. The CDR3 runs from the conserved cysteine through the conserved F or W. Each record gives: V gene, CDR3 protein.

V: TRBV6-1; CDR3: CASSELGPNEKLFF
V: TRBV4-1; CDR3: CASSHSPPYNEQFF
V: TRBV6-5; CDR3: CASSYGARLASYEQYF
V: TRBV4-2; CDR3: CASSQDSTGAYEQYF
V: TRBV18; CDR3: CASSPDRGYTEAFF
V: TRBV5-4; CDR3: CASSLEGLGTDTQYF
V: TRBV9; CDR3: CASSVSGFSTDTQYF
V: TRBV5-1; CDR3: CASSTGTGSNQPQHF
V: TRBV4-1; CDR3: CASSHGDGGIYNEQFF
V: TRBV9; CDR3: CASSPRGGDLTDTQYF
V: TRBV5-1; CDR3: CASSLAGTGELFF
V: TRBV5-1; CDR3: CASSLPGTGALGEQYF
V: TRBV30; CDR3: CAWRRRGSYYEQYF
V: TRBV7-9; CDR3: CASSSFGYEQYF
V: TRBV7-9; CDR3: CASSPEYLENTIYF
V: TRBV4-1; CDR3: CASSQDDLAGEITDTQYF
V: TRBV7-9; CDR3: CASSLWDLPYEQYF
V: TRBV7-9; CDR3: CASSHRQGRRQFF
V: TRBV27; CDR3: CASSLQAGTPAGELFF
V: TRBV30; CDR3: CAWSPGDFYEQYF
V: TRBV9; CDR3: CASSSPPSTSGSYEQYF
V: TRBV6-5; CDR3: CASSYSGVAAQHF
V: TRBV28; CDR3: CASSSWTQGAYVQYF
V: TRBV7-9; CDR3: CASSSSGTTESYEQYF
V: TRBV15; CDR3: CATRVERAPQETQYF
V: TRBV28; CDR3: CASSLLGQQPQHF
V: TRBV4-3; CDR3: CASSQDRHAAGTEAFF
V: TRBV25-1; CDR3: CASSGVLQDFYNEQFF
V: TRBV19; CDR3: CASSIPWTGELFF